This T cell receptor (beta chain) was captured by sequencing in a study of blood T cell repertoires in COVID-19 (dated by TCRdb to the early 2020s). Regarding the complete study: Samples covering the acute and convalescent phases of COVID-19 were provided by collaborators in the United States, Italy and Spain. The prospective study material was composed of cDNA or gDNA derived from T cells, B-cell-depleted T cells, or PBMCs. Subjects who had been exposed to COVID-19, were actively infected with it, or had recovered from it provided the deeply sampled blood TCRbeta repertoires that made up the dataset. The repertoires were made available in a free public database intended to serve as a resource for research on the immune response to SARS-CoV-2. The samples were drawn from the first 160 participants of the ongoing ImmuneRACE study and from over 950 subjects provided by 6 global collaborators. The sample metadata nearly always contained a de-identified subject ID, COVID-19 status, age in years and sex. Where available, HLA class I and class II types were obtained from metadata supplied by the sample provider rather than from assay-based typing. Broad study findings and their caveats: The quantity of clinical and demographic metadata differed by source and by participant and was supplied without curation.

About this clone itself: The target of this receptor is not known. One base away there is no much larger clone; base qualities are not given.

Each collaborating institution followed its own protocols to collect whole blood in K2EDTA tubes. For TCRbeta analysis, collaborators shipped samples in one of three forms: frozen whole blood, isolated PBMCs, or DNA extracted from either of those sample types. V is pared back by 0 bases and J by 8 bases, with 23 bases lying between the germline termini. From a lookup of the germline V gene, CDR1 and CDR2 are SGDLS and YYNGEE. The CDR3 runs 17 amino acids, cysteine and phenylalanine included. CDR3 DNA only is kept here, 51 bases in frame from base 1. TCRbeta CDR3 regions were amplified from genomic DNA using the immunoSEQ Assay, a bias-controlled multiplex PCR. The authors processed their data as follows. The number of nucleated cells in each sample was estimated by amplification of reference gene primers within the assay. To quantify the absolute abundance of each unique TCRbeta CDR3 rearrangement, sequence reads were collapsed and filtered. Productive Simpson clonality was computed per sample as the square root of Simpson's diversity index over productive rearrangements. TCRdb took this table from immuneACCESS and kept in-frame rearrangements with V and J called. Such tables lack part of the clones; where checked against another copy, unresolved V genes explain under half of the gap, and the rest is unexplained. That table furnishes V, J and clone size, whereas the DNA furnished D and trimming. Recorded for this sample are 85,000 to 95,000 clones; 72% of them occurred a single time. The ten largest clones take up about an eighth of the sample.

This sequence originates from a woman aged 80 or over with acute or convalescent COVID-19. The sequence joins TRBV9 to TRBJ1-2, with a tentative D gene TRBD1 over 5 matching bases. Source material: peripheral blood. The nucleotides read TGTGCCAGCAGCGTAGAAAGGGACTCCCCTTCTAATTGGGGCTACACCTTC. It translates as CASSVERDSPSNWGYTF.